This T cell receptor (beta chain) was sequenced for a study of early T cells in non-severe SARS-CoV-2 infection. Study context: RNA in bulk from unsorted whole blood was sequenced, and chains were unpaired.

There are many counts of this clonotype. Tagging with unique molecular identifiers was applied to individual cDNA molecules. TCRdb itself ran the 5' RACE reads through MiXCR, one entry per CDR3 protein. The data contain roughly 70,000 distinct CDR3 sequences, less than 15% of them seen just once; the ten biggest clones take up 4% to 6%. Germline CDR1 SGDLS, CDR2 YYNGEE. V lost 0 bases to trimming and J lost 2 bases; unmatched junction nucleotides: 1. CDR3 length equals 14 residues. This chain connects TRBV9 to TRBJ1-2, with 7 bases matching TRBD1. This TCR was sampled from an adult who was a healthcare worker with PCR-confirmed SARS-CoV-2 infection or an uninfected control (not recorded which). Sequencing used whole blood. CDR3 sequence (DNA): TGTGCCAGCAGCGTAGGGGACAGAAACTATGGCTACACCTTC. Translating gives CASSVGDRNYGYTF.